These 28 T cell receptor beta chains share one sample of origin, sequenced in a study of T cell responses to AZD1222 COVID-19 vaccine. The table came from immunoSEQ multiplex PCR; TCRdb's copy has only in-frame clones and leaves some out. The sample lists 70,000 to 85,000 clones; roughly four fifths were seen once. The sample here was peripheral blood, taken 28 days after the second AZD1222 dose. These receptors were collected from an adult who received the AZD1222 COVID-19 vaccine.

The count of this clone is one. The chain employs TRBV7-2 and TRBJ2-2; 7 bases align to TRBD1. Per germline, CDR1 SGHTA and CDR2 FQGNSA. The CDR3 covers 14 residues. The junction had 5 bases not matched to a gene; V was cut back by 4 bases and J by 6 bases. CDR3 nucleotide sequence: TGTGCCAGCAGCTCGCGTCAGGGGGCCGGGGAGCTGTTTTTT. Protein: CASSSRQGAGELFF.

This chain uses TRBV27 with TRBJ2-1; no clear D. V was cut by 4 bases and J by 4 bases, with 2 bases left in between. This CDR3 has 11 residues. Germline CDR1 reads MNHEY; CDR2 reads SMNVEV (reference sequence). CDR3 in DNA: TGTGCCAGCAGTTATTACAATGAGCAGTTCTTC. Translated: CASSYYNEQFF.

This clone has just one count. This chain uses TRBV28 with TRBJ1-2, with D uncertain. The CDR3 is made up of 13 amino acids. Germline CDR1 is MDHEN and CDR2 is SYDVKM. Trimming cost V 9 bases and J 0 bases, with 11 bases left between them. The CDR3: CASTRLSNYGYTF. The CDR3, as DNA: TGTGCCAGTACACGATTATCTAACTATGGCTACACCTTC.

The V call is TRBV14, the J call TRBJ1-2; D remains ambiguous. V gave up 8 bases and J gave up 7 bases, with 8 bases separating them. Germline V lookup: CDR1 SGHDN, CDR2 FVKESK. CDR3 length: 10 amino acids. This chain's CDR3 is CASGNSGYTF. CDR3 DNA: TGTGCCAGCGGAAACAGTGGCTACACCTTC.

The chain links TRBV12-3 or TRBV12-4 to TRBJ1-5; no reliable D call. With 6 bases removed from V and 4 bases from J, the gap between germline ends came to 4 bases. The CDR3 is 11 amino acids. CDR3 nucleotide sequence: TGTGCCAGCAGCTTAAATCAGCCCCAGCATTTT. This gives the protein CASSLNQPQHF.

The V gene is TRBV30, the J gene TRBJ1-6; D is perhaps TRBD1 (6 bases). The CDR3 spans 14 residues. Trimming left V 1 base short and J 8 bases short, with 12 bases between. Germline V CDR1 and CDR2: GTSNPN, SVGIG (reference sequence). The CDR3 DNA follows: TGTGCCTGGAGTGGTGGGACATGGGATTCACCCCTCCACTTT. It translates to CAWSGGTWDSPLHF.

This chain uses TRBV9 with TRBJ1-6; 9 bases fit TRBD1. Germline V gives CDR1 SGDLS, CDR2 YYNGEE. The CDR3 contains 15 residues. After removal of 7 bases from V and 9 bases from J, the junction contained 11 bases not matched to a gene. The CDR3 region has the DNA TGTGCCAGCCAGGATCGGACAGGGGCTGGTTCACCCCTCCACTTT. Encoded protein: CASQDRTGAGSPLHF.

J is TRBJ2-2 and V is TRBV7-2; 8 bases line up with TRBD1. Germline CDR1 reads SGHTA; CDR2 reads FQGNSA. The length of the CDR3 is 17 residues. V gave up 1 base and J gave up 1 base; unmatched junction bases: 5. DNA for the CDR3: TGTGCCAGCAGCTTAGGGTTCGGGACAGGGAACACCGGGGAGCTGTTTTTT. Amino acids: CASSLGFGTGNTGELFF. The entire variable domain, with the rest obtained from reference TRBV7-2 and TRBJ2-2, is as follows: GAGVSQSPSNKVTEKGKDVELRCDPISGHTALYWYRQSLGQGLEFLIYFQGNSAPDKSGLPSDRFSAERTGGSVSTLTIQRTQQEDSAVYLCASSLGFGTGNTGELFFGEGSRLTVL.

V and J are TRBV7-8 and TRBJ1-3; no clear D gene. Germline loops: CDR1 SGHVS, CDR2 FQNEAQ. V lost 1 base to trimming and J lost 0 bases, with 7 bases between them. The CDR3 is made up of 15 amino acids. The CDR3 region is CASSLGGLSGNTIYF. The CDR3 DNA reads TGTGCCAGCAGCTTAGGCGGGCTCTCTGGAAACACCATATATTTT.

The sample holds one count of this clone. The V and J genes are TRBV28 and TRBJ1-1; D gene uncertain. V was clipped by 3 bases and J by 3 bases, with 8 bases between them. Germline V gene sequence: CDR1 MDHEN, CDR2 SYDVKM. This CDR3 is built from 13 residues. The CDR3 coding sequence is TGTGCCAGCAGTTTTTATCACGACACTGAAGCTTTCTTT. Its translation is CASSFYHDTEAFF.

This rearrangement joins TRBV5-1 to TRBJ1-5; 7 bases line up with TRBD1. V dropped 4 bases and J dropped 4; count of bases not matched to a gene: 2. In germline, CDR1 is SGHRS, CDR2 YFSETQ. The CDR3 consists of 13 residues. The DNA for the CDR3 is TGCGCCAGCAGCCCGGACAGGAATCAGCCCCAGCATTTT. It yields the protein CASSPDRNQPQHF.

This clone showed up just once. V gene TRBV24-1 combines with J gene TRBJ1-3; D remains ambiguous. CDR1 is KGHDR and CDR2 is SFDVKD in the germline V gene. The CDR3 is 15 amino acids. V was shortened by 3 bases and J by 4 bases, with 12 bases between the two germline ends. CDR3 bases: TGTGCCACCAGTGATGAGAGTTGGGGAGGAAACACCATATATTTT. Protein sequence: CATSDESWGGNTIYF.

In this sample, this clone turned up a few times. The chain uses TRBV7-9 and TRBJ1-5, with D hard to call. V was pared by 2 bases and J by 10 bases, with 9 bases between. Germline V gene lookup returns CDR1 SEHNR and CDR2 FQNEAQ (reference sequence). The CDR3 covers 12 residues. The CDR3 spells CASSLMDLPQHF. In DNA form, the CDR3 reads TGTGCCAGCAGCTTAATGGACCTTCCCCAGCATTTT.

The DNA for the CDR3 is TGCAGTGCTAGTGGGACTAGCGGAACATACAATGAGCAGTTCTTC. Amino acid sequence: CSASGTSGTYNEQFF. The V gene is TRBV20-1, the J gene TRBJ2-1, with 11 bases aligning to TRBD2. The CDR3 length is 15 residues. Germline V lookup: CDR1 DFQATT, CDR2 SNEGSKA (reference sequence). J was trimmed by 4 bases and V by 3 bases; bases with no gene match: 5.

The rearrangement uses TRBV29-1 and TRBJ2-7; TRBD2 aligns across 12 bases. Germline V gene data show CDR1 as SQVTM and CDR2 as ANQGSEA. The CDR3 is 13 residues long. With 6 bases clipped from V and 3 bases from J, the junction kept 3 bases outside the gene matches. In DNA form, the CDR3 reads TGCAGCGTAACGACTAGCGGGAGCTACGAGCAGTACTTC. It specifies CSVTTSGSYEQYF.

The chain employs TRBV28 and TRBJ2-7; D unresolved. Germline assignment: CDR1 MDHEN and CDR2 SYDVKM. This CDR3 contains 12 residues. Trimming pared 2 bases from V and 6 bases from J, leaving 8 bases between. CDR3 DNA: TGTGCCAGCAGTTTACCCCTCTCCGAGCAGTACTTC. It codes for CASSLPLSEQYF.

This clone was observed a handful of times. This sequence joins TRBV2 and TRBJ1-6; 8 bases fit TRBD1. The CDR3 runs to 15 residues. CDR1 SNHLY and CDR2 FYNNEI come from the germline V gene. With 7 bases clipped from V and 10 bases from J, the junction kept 12 bases outside the gene matches. CDR3 nucleotides: TGTGCCAGCACCATAGCGACAGGGGCGGGGTCACCCCTCCACTTT. Translating it yields CASTIATGAGSPLHF.

This clone showed up just once. V and J are TRBV6-6 and TRBJ1-1; no firm D call. Germline V gives CDR1 MNHNY, CDR2 SVGAGI (reference sequence). CDR3 length equals 13 residues. V shed 0 bases and J shed 0 bases, with 2 bases lying between them. The CDR3 nucleotides are TGTGCCAGCAGTTACTCGGTGAACACTGAAGCTTTCTTT. Protein product: CASSYSVNTEAFF.

CDR3 residues: CAWSSGQNNQPQHF. CDR3 bases: TGTGCCTGGAGCTCGGGACAGAACAATCAGCCCCAGCATTTT. The chain is built from TRBV30 and TRBJ1-5, with 7 bases that match TRBD1. CDR1 GTSNPN and CDR2 SVGIG come from the germline V gene (reference sequence). Trimming took 3 bases from V and 3 from J; bases not matched to a gene: 5. CDR3 size: 14 residues.

V and J are TRBV29-1 and TRBJ1-1; maybe TRBD1 (5 bases). CDR1 and CDR2 from the germline V gene are SQVTM and ANQGSEA. CDR3 length equals 11 residues. The chain's CDR3 is CTVGGNTEAFF. The CDR3 DNA follows: TGCACCGTGGGGGGGAACACTGAAGCTTTCTTT.

The chain couples TRBV18 to TRBJ2-7, with no clear D. The CDR3 extends over 14 amino acids. V lost 1 base, J lost 1 base, and 8 bases lay in between. Germline V CDR1 and CDR2: KGHSH, LQKENI. CDR3 DNA: TGTGCCAGCTCACCACAGGACGCTTCCTACGAGCAGTACTTC. Translated, it gives CASSPQDASYEQYF.

J is TRBJ2-7 and V is TRBV7-2; the match to TRBD2 covers 9 bases. V shed 5 bases and J 4 bases; nucleotides not matched to a gene: 9. The CDR3 contains 15 residues. Germline V gene sequence: CDR1 SGHTA, CDR2 FQGNSA. The CDR3, as DNA: TGTGCCAGCAGCGCAGGGGGTAGCGGGAGATACGAGCAGTACTTC. The encoded protein is CASSAGGSGRYEQYF. The full variable domain, completed using reference TRBV7-2 and TRBJ2-7, is GAGVSQSPSNKVTEKGKDVELRCDPISGHTALYWYRQSLGQGLEFLIYFQGNSAPDKSGLPSDRFSAERTGGSVSTLTIQRTQQEDSAVYLCASSAGGSGRYEQYFGPGTRLTVT.

V and J are TRBV2 and TRBJ2-2; weak D call: TRBD2 (6 bases). Germline assignment: CDR1 SNHLY and CDR2 FYNNEI. The CDR3 totals 15 residues. V was pared by 6 bases and J by 5 bases, with 16 bases between. DNA of the CDR3: TGTGCCAGCAGCGCGGGACTCTTGAGGACCGGGGAGCTGTTTTTT. This translates into CASSAGLLRTGELFF.

The rearrangement joins TRBV30 to TRBJ1-5; TRBD1 agrees at 7 bases. CDR1 and CDR2 from the germline V gene are GTSNPN and SVGIG (reference sequence). There are 14 residues in the CDR3. V lost 5 bases, J lost 4 bases, and 8 bases stayed unmatched. CDR3 coding DNA: TGTGCCTGGTGGGCCGGGACAGAAAATCAGCCCCAGCATTTT. This sequence encodes CAWWAGTENQPQHF.

V is TRBV27 and J is TRBJ1-5; D not resolved. Trimming cost V 8 bases and J 7 bases, with 21 bases left between them. This CDR3 spans 15 amino acids. Per the germline V gene, CDR1 is MNHEY and CDR2 is SMNVEV (reference sequence). For the CDR3, the DNA is TGTGCCAGCGCTACCGCAATCGACCGTGGACAGCCCCAGCATTTT. This sequence encodes CASATAIDRGQPQHF.

The J gene is TRBJ1-5, the V gene TRBV30, with no clear D. This CDR3 comprises 12 residues. Between the trimmed V and J ends, which lost 2 bases and 0 bases, there was a span of 2 bases. Germline loops: CDR1 GTSNPN, CDR2 SVGIG (reference sequence). The CDR3 spells CAWSYSNQPQHF. The CDR3 nucleotides read TGTGCCTGGAGTTATAGCAATCAGCCCCAGCATTTT.

As for this clone: Other DNA sequences in the sample encode the same CDR3. This chain uses TRBV27 with TRBJ1-1; no clear D. The CDR3 length is 13 residues. V lost 1 base to trimming and J lost 4 bases, with 7 bases between them. The germline CDR1 and CDR2 sequences are MNHEY and SMNVEV (reference sequence). CDR3 residues: CASSLLGGTEAFF. In DNA form, the CDR3 reads TGTGCCAGCAGTTTATTGGGCGGCACTGAAGCTTTCTTT.

The chain uses TRBV10-3 and TRBJ2-3; 8 bases align to TRBD2. The CDR3 spans 15 residues. V shed 6 bases, J shed 3 bases, and the junction held 8 bases outside the gene matches. Germline V gene data show CDR1 as ENHRY and CDR2 as SYGVKD. In DNA, the CDR3 is TGTGCCATCAGCGGTTTAGCGGGACTGACAGATACGCAGTATTTT. Encoded protein: CAISGLAGLTDTQYF.